These 21 T cell receptor beta chains share one sample of origin, sequenced in a study of TIL therapy for anti-PD-1-resistant metastatic lung cancer. This was the immunoSEQ v3 assay. Method: immunoSEQ multiplex PCR; TCRdb's copy keeps in-frame clones and lacks some. This table has tens of thousands of clones, approximately 70% appearing once. Specified time point: pre-treatment sample, taken before nivolumab and TIL therapy. Pleural nodules or supraclavicular lymph nodes made up most of the excised metastases sampled. Sequences were derived from tumor tissue, sampled at baseline. The source is a person between 25 and 79 years old with non-small cell lung cancer.

This chain links TRBV6-1 with TRBJ2-3; 9 bases align to TRBD1. CDR1 MNHNS and CDR2 SASEGT come from the germline V gene. The CDR3 has 14 amino acids. Losses at the gene ends were 1 base for V and 4 bases for J; bases not matched to a gene: 0. The chain's CDR3 is CASSEGQGADTQYF. CDR3 DNA: TGTGCCAGCAGTGAAGGACAGGGGGCAGATACGCAGTATTTT.

This chain joins TRBV30 and TRBJ2-5, with 10 bases fitting TRBD1. The V and J ends lost 4 bases and 5 bases, in that order; junction bases with no gene match: 10. From germline, CDR1 is GTSNPN and CDR2 SVGIG (reference sequence). The CDR3 has 15 amino acids. CDR3 nucleotide sequence: TGTGCCTGGAACCCGGGACAGGGGAGAAGGGAGACCCAGTACTTC. Its translation: CAWNPGQGRRETQYF.

V usage is TRBV9 and J usage is TRBJ2-1; 8 bases are shared with TRBD1. Per germline, CDR1 SGDLS and CDR2 YYNGEE. This CDR3 is 15 amino acids long. V lost 5 bases to trimming and J lost 7 bases; unmatched junction nucleotides: 11. The CDR3 protein is CASSAGQGLGNEQFF. The DNA for the CDR3 is TGTGCCAGCAGTGCAGGACAGGGTTTAGGGAATGAGCAGTTCTTC. Filled out from reference TRBV9 and TRBJ2-1, the complete variable domain reads DSGVTQTPKHLITATGQRVTLRCSPRSGDLSVYWYQQSLDQGLQFLIQYYNGEERAKGNILERFSAQQFPDLHSELNLSSLELGDSALYFCASSAGQGLGNEQFFGPGTRLTVL.

This chain connects TRBV7-9 to TRBJ2-7; TRBD2 agrees at 13 bases. The CDR3 extends over 14 amino acids. Germline CDR1 is SEHNR and CDR2 is FQNEAQ (reference sequence). J gave up 6 bases and V 5 bases, and 4 bases lay outside the gene matches. CDR3 sequence: CASSRTSGRLEQYF. The CDR3 region has the DNA TGTGCCAGCAGCCGGACTAGCGGGAGACTCGAGCAGTACTTC.

J is TRBJ1-5 and V is TRBV2; a weak D match, TRBD1 (5 bases). Germline CDR1 and CDR2: SNHLY and FYNNEI. The CDR3 runs to 14 residues. Trimming took off 3 bases at V and 5 bases at J, with 11 bases between the two ends. The CDR3: CASSELGTDQPQHF. The CDR3 DNA sequence: TGTGCCAGCAGTGAGTTGGGGACTGATCAGCCCCAGCATTTT.

The J gene is TRBJ2-7, the V gene TRBV5-6, with D possibly being TRBD2 (5 bases). Trimming pared 3 bases from V and 2 bases from J, leaving 18 bases between. From germline, CDR1 is SGHDT and CDR2 YYEEEE. The CDR3 is made up of 16 amino acids. CDR3 coding DNA: TGTGCCAGCAGCTGGAGGACGCACCAATCAACCTACGAGCAGTACTTC. Translating it yields CASSWRTHQSTYEQYF.

The chain links TRBV30 to TRBJ1-5, with D perhaps matching TRBD1 (6 bases). Trimming cost V 2 bases and J 4 bases, with 9 bases left between them. CDR3 size: 13 residues. Germline V gene data show CDR1 as GTSNPN and CDR2 as SVGIG (reference sequence). The CDR3 protein is CAWSRQENQPQHF. Written as DNA, the CDR3 is TGTGCCTGGAGTAGACAGGAAAATCAGCCCCAGCATTTT.

This clone was recorded a few times. V usage is TRBV5-1 and J usage is TRBJ2-7; D call uncertain. In germline, CDR1 is SGHRS, CDR2 YFSETQ. The length of the CDR3 is 14 residues. The V gene lost 7 bases and the J gene lost 4 bases, with 18 bases spanning the gap. The CDR3 protein is CASRLAGAIYEQYF. The CDR3 nucleotides read TGCGCCAGCCGACTGGCAGGAGCTATATACGAGCAGTACTTC. Combining the CDR3 with reference TRBV5-1 and TRBJ2-7 gives the whole variable domain KAGVTQTPRYLIKTRGQQVTLSCSPISGHRSVSWYQQTPGQGLQFLFEYFSETQRNKGNFPGRFSGRQFSNSRSEMNVSTLELGDSALYLCASRLAGAIYEQYFGPGTRLTVT.

The chain combines TRBV27 with TRBJ1-5; D not resolved. V shed 3 bases and J shed 0 bases, with 9 bases lying between them. This CDR3 has 15 residues. CDR1 and CDR2 (germline): MNHEY, SMNVEV (reference sequence). The CDR3 here is CASSFSGFSNQPQHF. The CDR3 DNA sequence: TGTGCCAGCAGTTTTTCGGGTTTTAGCAATCAGCCCCAGCATTTT.

CDR3 coding DNA: TGTGCCAGCAGCTTAAGGGCAGGAGTAGCCAAAAACATTCAGTACTTC. Translating it yields CASSLRAGVAKNIQYF. V and J are TRBV7-2 and TRBJ2-4; D gene ambiguous. The CDR3 extends over 16 amino acids. V lost 2 bases and J 0 bases, leaving 11 bases between the germline ends. Germline assignment: CDR1 SGHTA and CDR2 FQGNSA.

This clone was seen only a few times. The V and J genes are TRBV30 and TRBJ1-6; D gene ambiguous. Germline CDR1 and CDR2: GTSNPN and SVGIG (reference sequence). The CDR3 length is 14 residues. V gave up 4 bases and J gave up 5 bases, with 12 bases separating them. This CDR3 reads CAWTTGLNNSPLHF. The CDR3, as DNA: TGTGCCTGGACAACGGGGTTAAATAATTCACCCCTCCACTTT.

The sample holds a few counts of this clone. The V call is TRBV7-2, the J call TRBJ2-1; 8 nucleotides match TRBD2. Losses at the gene ends were 0 bases for V and 7 bases for J; bases not matched to a gene: 14. The V gene's germline CDR1 is SGHTA and CDR2 FQGNSA. The CDR3 spans 18 residues. CDR3 bases: TGTGCCAGCAGCTTAGCGCTACGGGGACTAGTAACGCGGAATGAGCAGTTCTTC. Translation: CASSLALRGLVTRNEQFF.

The rearrangement links TRBV11-3 to TRBJ2-3; D remains unclear. This CDR3 comprises 15 residues. Germline V gives CDR1 SGHNT, CDR2 YENEEA. Trimming stripped 1 base from V and 3 bases from J, with 11 bases between. The CDR3 bases are TGTGCCAGCAGCTTAGGACAATTGGGGACAGATACGCAGTATTTT. Its translation: CASSLGQLGTDTQYF.

The chain links TRBV7-2 to TRBJ1-3; D not resolved. The ends were cut back, 1 base at V and 0 bases at J, with 7 bases in the middle. This CDR3 is 15 amino acids long. CDR1 and CDR2 (germline): SGHTA, FQGNSA. CDR3 loop: CASSLVPSSGNTIYF. DNA of the CDR3: TGTGCCAGCAGCTTAGTGCCTTCCTCTGGAAACACCATATATTTT.

The V call is TRBV7-6, the J call TRBJ2-2, with D hard to call. Trimming took 4 bases from V and 7 from J, leaving 10 bases between them. CDR1 is SGHVS, CDR2 FNYEAQ, per germline. This CDR3 contains 13 residues. CDR3: CASSSFGNGELFF. DNA of the CDR3: TGTGCCAGCAGCTCTTTCGGCAACGGGGAGCTGTTTTTT.

There are a few counts of this clone. The chain combines TRBV29-1 with TRBJ1-5; a possible D gene is TRBD1 (5 bases). Germline CDR1 is SQVTM and CDR2 is ANQGSEA. This CDR3 is built from 13 residues. Between the trimmed V and J ends, which lost 4 bases and 7 bases, there was a span of 14 bases. CDR3 coding DNA: TGCAGCGTTGCAGGGCTGGGCGGCCAGCCCCAGCATTTT. Its translation is CSVAGLGGQPQHF.

This clone was counted between two and nine times. The CDR3 DNA reads TGTGCCAGTGAGGAATATAGCAATCAGCCCCAGCATTTT. Amino acids: CASEEYSNQPQHF. The chain has TRBV19 and TRBJ1-5, with D unresolved. The length of the CDR3 is 13 residues. From germline, CDR1 is LNHDA and CDR2 SQIVND (reference sequence). With 8 bases removed from V and 0 bases from J, the gap between germline ends came to 8 bases.

This clone was recorded a few times. This rearrangement joins TRBV5-4 to TRBJ1-2; perhaps TRBD1 as D (6 bases). Germline V gene sequence: CDR1 SGHNT, CDR2 YYREEE (reference sequence). The CDR3 loop spans 15 amino acids. V lost 6 bases, J lost 4 bases, and 19 bases lay in between. CDR3 protein: CASKSYRDRPYGYTF. Written as DNA, the CDR3 is TGTGCCAGCAAATCTTACAGGGATCGACCCTATGGCTACACCTTC. Supplemented by reference TRBV5-4 and TRBJ1-2, the full variable domain reads ETGVTQSPTHLIKTRGQQVTLRCSSQSGHNTVSWYQQALGQGPQFIFQYYREEENGRGNFPPRFSGLQFPNYSSELNVNALELDDSALYLCASKSYRDRPYGYTFGSGTRLTVV.

J is TRBJ1-5 and V is TRBV28; TRBD1 matches 7 bases. Germline trimming cut 6 bases from V and 4 bases from J; bases unmatched to any gene: 3. Germline CDR1 is MDHEN and CDR2 is SYDVKM. There are 13 residues in the CDR3. This chain's CDR3 is CASRGTENQPQHF. The CDR3 coding sequence is TGTGCCAGCAGAGGGACAGAGAATCAGCCCCAGCATTTT.

The rearrangement uses TRBV7-3 and TRBJ1-1, with D possibly being TRBD1 (5 bases). The CDR3 consists of 13 residues. The germline V gene encodes CDR1 SGHTA and CDR2 FQGTGA. With 1 base removed from V and 4 bases from J, the gap between germline ends came to 7 bases. As DNA, the CDR3 is TGTGCCAGCAGCTTAAGAGGGGTCACTGAAGCTTTCTTT. Its protein is CASSLRGVTEAFF.

V usage is TRBV7-8 and J usage is TRBJ2-4, with no clear D. CDR1 SGHVS and CDR2 FQNEAQ come from the germline V gene. The CDR3 length is 16 residues. With 2 bases removed from V and 1 base from J, the gap between germline ends came to 12 bases. CDR3 nucleotide sequence: TGTGCCAGCAGCTTAATGGGTGGCGTCGCCAAAAACATTCAGTACTTC. Amino acids: CASSLMGGVAKNIQYF.